What follows are 9 T cell receptor beta chains derived from one specimen sequenced in a study of blood T cells in healthy people across ages. PCR was performed a second time for roughly 7 to 12 cycles using a sample-barcoded 5' primer and a J-beta primer mix. One entry per CDR3 protein, called by TCRdb with MiXCR from the 5' RACE reads. In the table there are 1,500,000 or so distinct CDR3 sequences, around 55% of which are singletons. The sample taken for sequencing was blood. These receptors were collected from a man aged 18 to 30 in good health.

The rearrangement links TRBV10-3 to TRBJ2-3; 9 nucleotides align to TRBD2. V shed 8 bases and J 1 base; nucleotides not matched to a gene: 7. In germline, CDR1 is ENHRY, CDR2 SYGVKD. The CDR3 runs 15 residues. The CDR3 protein is CAIHDSSGGTDTQYF. The CDR3 bases are TGTGCCATCCACGATTCTAGCGGGGGCACAGATACGCAGTATTTT.

This clonotype has more than one count but fewer than ten. V usage is TRBV12-3 or TRBV12-4 and J usage is TRBJ1-1; D is possibly TRBD1 (6 bases). Trimming shortened V by 3 bases and J by 2 bases, and 10 bases separated the two germline ends. The CDR3 is made up of 14 amino acids. The CDR3 loop is CASSFEGENTEAFF. For the CDR3, the DNA is TGTGCCAGCAGTTTCGAGGGGGAAAACACTGAAGCTTTCTTT.

This chain uses TRBV29-1 with TRBJ1-2, with D perhaps matching TRBD1 (6 bases). This CDR3 region has 15 residues. Trimming stripped 6 bases from V and 4 bases from J, with 21 bases between. Germline CDR1 and CDR2: SQVTM and ANQGSEA. CDR3 loop: CSVPIIDRTPYGYTF. CDR3 in DNA: TGCAGCGTCCCTATCATTGACAGGACCCCCTATGGCTACACCTTC.

V usage is TRBV20-1 and J usage is TRBJ2-3; 7 bases are shared with TRBD2. Germline assignment: CDR1 DFQATT and CDR2 SNEGSKA (reference sequence). The CDR3 sequence is 18 residues long. V lost 3 bases to trimming and J lost 0 bases; unmatched junction nucleotides: 15. This CDR3 reads CSASGAQLAHTSTDTQYF. In DNA form, the CDR3 reads TGCAGTGCTAGTGGCGCCCAACTAGCGCATACTAGCACAGATACGCAGTATTTT.

This chain's CDR3 is CASSNTGTAGDGYTF. CDR3 DNA sequence: TGTGCCAGCAGTAACACTGGGACGGCTGGCGATGGCTACACCTTC. This chain links TRBV6-2 or TRBV6-3 with TRBJ1-2; possible D gene TRBD1, 5 bases. The CDR3 has 15 amino acids. Trimming removed 5 bases from V and 6 bases from J, with 19 bases in between. Per the germline V gene, CDR1 is MNHEY and CDR2 is SVGEGT.

V and J are TRBV4-3 and TRBJ2-7, with a tentative D call TRBD2 (6 bases). Looked up from germline, CDR1 is LGHNA and CDR2 is YSLEER. This CDR3 region has 16 residues. V lost 0 bases to trimming and J lost 2 bases, with 14 bases between them. CDR3 coding DNA: TGCGCCAGCAGCCAAGATCAAGGGACTGTACCCTACGAGCAGTACTTC. Residues: CASSQDQGTVPYEQYF.

This chain connects TRBV7-8 to TRBJ2-7; no firm D call. Germline V gives CDR1 SGHVS, CDR2 FQNEAQ. Trimming took off 0 bases at V and 2 bases at J, with 8 bases between the two ends. The CDR3 length is 14 residues. The CDR3 region has the DNA TGTGCCAGCAGCTTAGCATCCAACACCTACGAGCAGTACTTC. It specifies CASSLASNTYEQYF.

The chain is built from TRBV6-6 and TRBJ1-2, with D possibly being TRBD1 (6 bases). V was pared by 2 bases and J by 8 bases, with 18 bases between. In germline, CDR1 is MNHNY, CDR2 SVGAGI (reference sequence). This CDR3 region has 15 residues. CDR3 coding DNA: TGTGCCAGCAGTTACGCCGACAGGAGGCCTGAGGGCTACACCTTC. It codes for CASSYADRRPEGYTF.

V usage is TRBV15 and J usage is TRBJ1-4; 8 nucleotides match TRBD1. The CDR3 is 15 amino acids. Trimming removed 4 bases from V and 1 base from J; junction bases left unmatched: 2. Germline CDR1 reads LNHNV; CDR2 reads YYDKDF (reference sequence). This CDR3 reads CATSIRGRTNEKLFF. CDR3 nucleotide sequence: TGTGCCACCAGCATCAGGGGGCGAACTAATGAAAAACTGTTTTTT.